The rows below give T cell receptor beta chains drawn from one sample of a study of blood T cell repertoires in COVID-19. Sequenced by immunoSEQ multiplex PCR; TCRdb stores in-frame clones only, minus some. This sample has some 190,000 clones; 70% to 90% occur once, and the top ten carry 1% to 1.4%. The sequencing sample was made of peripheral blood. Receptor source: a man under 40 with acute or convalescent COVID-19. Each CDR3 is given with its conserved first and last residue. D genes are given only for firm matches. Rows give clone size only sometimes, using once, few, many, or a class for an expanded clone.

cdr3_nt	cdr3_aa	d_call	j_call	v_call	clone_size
TGTGCCAGAAGCTACAGGGGGCCCTATGAAAAACTGTTTTTT	CARSYRGPYEKLFF	TRBD1	TRBJ1-4	TRBV5-3	-
TGTGCCAGCAGCCACCCTTCTGGGGCCAACGTCCTGACTTTC	CASSHPSGANVLTF	-	TRBJ2-6	TRBV3-1/TRBV3-2	once
TGTGCCAGCAGTTTGGTGGGCCGACTCAGGGACCAGTACTTC	CASSLVGRLRDQYF	-	TRBJ2-5	TRBV28	-
TGCGCCAGCAGCCGAGGACAGGGGATGATGAACACTGAAGCTTTCTTT	CASSRGQGMMNTEAFF	TRBD1	TRBJ1-1	TRBV4-1	-
TGTGCCAGCAGCTTAGTAGGGGGCCTACGGTTGGACACCGGGGAGCTGTTTTTT	CASSLVGGLRLDTGELFF	TRBD1	TRBJ2-2	TRBV7-6	-
TGCGCCAGCAGAACCCCGGGAAAGAGCTCTGGGGCCAACGTCCTGACTTTC	CASRTPGKSSGANVLTF	-	TRBJ2-6	TRBV4-1	-
TGTGCCAGCAGCCCGGGACTAGCAATTTTCTACGAGCAGTACTTC	CASSPGLAIFYEQYF	TRBD2	TRBJ2-7	TRBV28	few
TGTGCCAGTAGGGGACAATCGGCCCCCGGAAAACTGTTTTTT	CASRGQSAPGKLFF	-	TRBJ1-4	TRBV19	-
TGTGCCAGTACCAACAGGGGCAATCAGCCCCAGCATTTT	CASTNRGNQPQHF	-	TRBJ1-5	TRBV19	-
TGCGCCAGCAGCCCTAGCGGGGGGGTTCAAGAGACCCAGTACTTC	CASSPSGGVQETQYF	TRBD2	TRBJ2-5	TRBV5-1	-
TGTGCCAGCAGCTCAGGCAGGGGGATTACAACTAATGAAAAACTGTTTTTT	CASSSGRGITTNEKLFF	TRBD1	TRBJ1-4	TRBV5-8	-
TGTGCCAGCAGTTCGACGTCGGGACAGGCCCTATCCAATGAGCAGTTCTTC	CASSSTSGQALSNEQFF	TRBD1	TRBJ2-1	TRBV13	-
TGTGCCACCAGCAGGGACAATCAAAAATGGGCAAATCAGCCCCAGCATTTT	CATSRDNQKWANQPQHF	-	TRBJ1-5	TRBV15	once
TGTGCCAGCAGCTTAGGCAGGGCCCCTTTCGACGAAAAACTGTTTTTT	CASSLGRAPFDEKLFF	-	TRBJ1-4	TRBV5-6	-
TGTGCTAGTGGTTTGGTTTTCCTCCGGGACAGGGGGCTGCGAAGTGGCTACACCTTC	CASGLVFLRDRGLRSGYTF	TRBD1	TRBJ1-2	TRBV12-5	-
TGTGCCAGTAGCCATCCTGGCCTTGAAGCTTTCTTT	CASSHPGLEAFF	-	TRBJ1-1	TRBV19	-
TGTGCCAGCAGCGGTAGCGGGGGGGCGAATGAGCAGTTCTTC	CASSGSGGANEQFF	TRBD2	TRBJ2-1	TRBV7-3	-
TGTGCCAGCAGTCTCCAGGGCACAGATACGCAGTATTTT	CASSLQGTDTQYF	-	TRBJ2-3	TRBV6-2/TRBV6-3	-
TGCAGCGTCGGGGGGAGGATGGACACTGAAGCTTTCTTT	CSVGGRMDTEAFF	-	TRBJ1-1	TRBV29-1	-
TGCGCCAGCAGGGAGGGATCTGGCTACACCTTC	CASREGSGYTF	-	TRBJ1-2	TRBV4-1	-
TGTGCCAGCTCACCAAGCCCTAGGAGCAATCAGCCCCAGCATTTT	CASSPSPRSNQPQHF	-	TRBJ1-5	TRBV18	-
TGTGCCAGCAGCATCCGGCGGGCGGGAGTGAACATTCAGTACTTC	CASSIRRAGVNIQYF	TRBD2	TRBJ2-4	TRBV7-3	-
TGTGCCAGCAGCCCCCGGAGCAGCGGGGTGTACCAAGAGACCCAGTACTTC	CASSPRSSGVYQETQYF	TRBD2	TRBJ2-5	TRBV3-1/TRBV3-2	-
TGTGCCAGCAGCTCGCCCAACTTTATCGCTGGAAACACCATATATTTT	CASSSPNFIAGNTIYF	-	TRBJ1-3	TRBV7-8	once
TGTGCCAGCAGTGAATGGACAGGCGTTCGCTACGAGCAGTACTTC	CASSEWTGVRYEQYF	TRBD1	TRBJ2-7	TRBV2	few
TGTGCCAGCAGCGAGACAGGGGCTTCGAACACTGAAGCTTTCTTT	CASSETGASNTEAFF	TRBD1	TRBJ1-1	TRBV9	-